The T cell receptor (beta chain) under discussion was sequenced for a study of cytomegalovirus exposure and HLA in healthy donors. Study summary: A data release that came early held around 85 million unique TCRs from HLA-typed donors. General study findings and limits: With further analysis later on, most CMV-associated TCR beta chains appeared HLA-restricted. Sequencing depth roughly uniform across donors was assumed in presence/absence analyses.

When sampled, the donors appeared nominally healthy, though they likely had unrecorded immune exposures. 60 Vbeta and 13 Jbeta primers were used in PCR. The protocol was immunoSEQ multiplex PCR, while the TCRdb copy is restricted to in-frame clones and leaves out a portion. The sample consists of approximately 35,000 clones, approximately 82% of them appearing once. The V gene end was trimmed by 6 bases and the J gene end by 5 bases; junction bases not matched to a gene: 6. Germline values: CDR1 MNHEY, CDR2 SMNVEV (reference sequence). The CDR3 totals 15 residues. On this clone: The target antigen is unknown.

Sequenced: PBMCs. This receptor was obtained from a woman aged 18-29 years in good health and CMV-seronegative. This rearrangement joins TRBV27 to TRBJ2-7; TRBD2 matches at 14 bases. Here the CDR3 DNA reads TGTGCCAGCAGCGGGACTAGCGGGAGCTTGAACGAGCAGTACTTC. This translates into CASSGTSGSLNEQYF.